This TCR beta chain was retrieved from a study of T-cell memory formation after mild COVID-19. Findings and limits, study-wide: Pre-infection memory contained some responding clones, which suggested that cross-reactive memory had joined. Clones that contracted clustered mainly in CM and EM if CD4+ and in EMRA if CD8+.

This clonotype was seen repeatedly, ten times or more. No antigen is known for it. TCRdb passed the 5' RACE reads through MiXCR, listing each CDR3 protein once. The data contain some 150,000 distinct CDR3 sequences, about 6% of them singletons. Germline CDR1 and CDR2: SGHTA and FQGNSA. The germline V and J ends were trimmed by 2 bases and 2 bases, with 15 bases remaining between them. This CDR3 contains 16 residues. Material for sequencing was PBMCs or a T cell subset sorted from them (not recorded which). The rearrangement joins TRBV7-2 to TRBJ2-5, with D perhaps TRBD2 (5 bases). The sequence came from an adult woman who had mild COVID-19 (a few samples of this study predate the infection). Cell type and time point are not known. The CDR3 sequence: CASSLMVTTRQETQYF. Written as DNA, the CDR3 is TGTGCCAGCAGCTTAATGGTGACTACCAGACAAGAGACCCAGTACTTC.